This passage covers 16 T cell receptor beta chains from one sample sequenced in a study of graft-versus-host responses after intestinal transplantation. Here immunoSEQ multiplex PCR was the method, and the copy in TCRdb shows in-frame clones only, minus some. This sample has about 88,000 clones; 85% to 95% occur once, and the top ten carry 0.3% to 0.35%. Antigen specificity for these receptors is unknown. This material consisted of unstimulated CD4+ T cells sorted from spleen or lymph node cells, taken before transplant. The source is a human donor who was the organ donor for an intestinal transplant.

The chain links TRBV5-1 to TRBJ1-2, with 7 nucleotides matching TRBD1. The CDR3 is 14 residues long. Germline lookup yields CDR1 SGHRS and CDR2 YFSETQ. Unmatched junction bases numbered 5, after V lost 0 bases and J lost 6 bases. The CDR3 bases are TGCGCCAGCAGCTTGGGGCAGGGGGGAAATGGCTACACCTTC. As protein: CASSLGQGGNGYTF.

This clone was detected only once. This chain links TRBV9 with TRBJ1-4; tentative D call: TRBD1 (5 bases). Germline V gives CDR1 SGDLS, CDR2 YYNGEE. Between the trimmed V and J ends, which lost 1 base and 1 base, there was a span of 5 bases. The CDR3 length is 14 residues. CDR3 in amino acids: CASSVQGTNEKLFF. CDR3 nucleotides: TGTGCCAGCAGCGTACAGGGAACTAATGAAAAACTGTTTTTT.

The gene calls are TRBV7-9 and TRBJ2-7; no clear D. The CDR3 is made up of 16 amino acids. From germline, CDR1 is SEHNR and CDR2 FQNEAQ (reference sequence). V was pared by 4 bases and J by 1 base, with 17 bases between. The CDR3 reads CASSSARPTPSYEQYF. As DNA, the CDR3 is TGTGCCAGCAGCTCCGCCAGGCCTACACCGTCCTACGAGCAGTACTTC.

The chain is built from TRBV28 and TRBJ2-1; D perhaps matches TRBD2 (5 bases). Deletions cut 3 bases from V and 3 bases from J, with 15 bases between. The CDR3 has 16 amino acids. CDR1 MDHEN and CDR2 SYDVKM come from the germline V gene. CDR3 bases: TGTGCCAGCAGTTTCGCTAGCCTCCCGGACTACAATGAGCAGTTCTTC. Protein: CASSFASLPDYNEQFF. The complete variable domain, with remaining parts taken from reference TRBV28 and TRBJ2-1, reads DVKVTQSSRYLVKRTGEKVFLECVQDMDHENMFWYRQDPGLGLRLIYFSYDVKMKEKGDIPEGYSVSREKKERFSLILESASTNQTSMYLCASSFASLPDYNEQFFGPGTRLTVL.

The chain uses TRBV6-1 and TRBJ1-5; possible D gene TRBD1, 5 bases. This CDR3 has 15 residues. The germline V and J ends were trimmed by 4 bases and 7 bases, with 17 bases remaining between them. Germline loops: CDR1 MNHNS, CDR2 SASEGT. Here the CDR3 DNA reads TGTGCCAGCAGTGTCCGGACAAACTTCAACCAGCCCCAGCATTTT. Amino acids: CASSVRTNFNQPQHF.

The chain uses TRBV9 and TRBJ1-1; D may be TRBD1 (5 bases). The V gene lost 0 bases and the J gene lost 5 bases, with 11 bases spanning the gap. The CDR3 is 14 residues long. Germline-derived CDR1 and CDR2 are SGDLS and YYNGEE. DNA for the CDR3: TGTGCCAGCAGCGTAGGACGGCAGGGTACTGAAGCTTTCTTT. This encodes CASSVGRQGTEAFF.

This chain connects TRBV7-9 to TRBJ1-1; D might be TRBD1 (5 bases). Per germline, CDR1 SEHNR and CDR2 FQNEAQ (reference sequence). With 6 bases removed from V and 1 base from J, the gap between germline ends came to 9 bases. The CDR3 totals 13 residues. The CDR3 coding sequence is TGTGCCAGCAGTATTACAGGGAACACTGAAGCTTTCTTT. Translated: CASSITGNTEAFF.

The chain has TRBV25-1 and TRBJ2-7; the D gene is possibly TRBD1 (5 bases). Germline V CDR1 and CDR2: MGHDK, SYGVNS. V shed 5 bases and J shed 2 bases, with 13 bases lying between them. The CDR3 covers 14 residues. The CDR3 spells CASSLTDGPYEQYF. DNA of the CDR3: TGTGCCAGCAGTCTGACAGATGGACCCTACGAGCAGTACTTC.

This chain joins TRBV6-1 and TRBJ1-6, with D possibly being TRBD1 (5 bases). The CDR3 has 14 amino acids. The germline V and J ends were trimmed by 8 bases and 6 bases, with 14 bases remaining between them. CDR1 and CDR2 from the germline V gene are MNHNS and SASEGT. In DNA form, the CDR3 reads TGTGCCAGCGCGCTGGCAGGGCGTAATTCACCCCTCCACTTT. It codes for CASALAGRNSPLHF.

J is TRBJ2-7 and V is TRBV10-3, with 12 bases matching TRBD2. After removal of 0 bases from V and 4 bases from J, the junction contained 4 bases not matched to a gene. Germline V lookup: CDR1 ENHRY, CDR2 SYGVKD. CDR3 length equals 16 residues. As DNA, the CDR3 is TGTGCCATCAGTGAGTCGCTAGCGGGGGGGCAGTACGAGCAGTACTTC. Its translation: CAISESLAGGQYEQYF.

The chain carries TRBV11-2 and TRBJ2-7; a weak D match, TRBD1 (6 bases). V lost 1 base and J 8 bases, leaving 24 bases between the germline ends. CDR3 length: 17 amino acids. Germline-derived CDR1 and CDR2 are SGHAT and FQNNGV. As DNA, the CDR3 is TGTGCCAGCAGCTTAGCCCTCCCCGGGACACCGCCTCCCAAGCAGTACTTC. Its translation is CASSLALPGTPPPKQYF.

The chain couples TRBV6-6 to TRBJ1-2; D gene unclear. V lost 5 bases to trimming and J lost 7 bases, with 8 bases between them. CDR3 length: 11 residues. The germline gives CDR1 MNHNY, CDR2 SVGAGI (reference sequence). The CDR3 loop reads CASSNFGGYTF. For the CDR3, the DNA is TGTGCCAGCAGTAACTTCGGTGGCTACACCTTC.

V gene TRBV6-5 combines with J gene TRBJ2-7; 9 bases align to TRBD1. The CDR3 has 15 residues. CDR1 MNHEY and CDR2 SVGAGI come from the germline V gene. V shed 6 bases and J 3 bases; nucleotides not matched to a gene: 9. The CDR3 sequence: CASRGGTGTIYEQYF. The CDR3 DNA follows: TGTGCCAGCAGAGGCGGGACAGGGACAATCTACGAGCAGTACTTC.

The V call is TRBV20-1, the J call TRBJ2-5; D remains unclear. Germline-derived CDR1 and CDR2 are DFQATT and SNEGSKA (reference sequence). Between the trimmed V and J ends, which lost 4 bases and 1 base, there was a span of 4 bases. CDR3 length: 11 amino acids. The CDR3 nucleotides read TGCAGTGCTACCATCCAAGAGACCCAGTACTTC. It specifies CSATIQETQYF.

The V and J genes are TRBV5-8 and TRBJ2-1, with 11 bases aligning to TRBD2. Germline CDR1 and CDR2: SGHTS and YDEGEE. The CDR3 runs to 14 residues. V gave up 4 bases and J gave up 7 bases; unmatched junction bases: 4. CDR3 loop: CASSAWTSGNEQFF. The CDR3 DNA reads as TGTGCCAGCAGCGCCTGGACTAGCGGGAATGAGCAGTTCTTC.

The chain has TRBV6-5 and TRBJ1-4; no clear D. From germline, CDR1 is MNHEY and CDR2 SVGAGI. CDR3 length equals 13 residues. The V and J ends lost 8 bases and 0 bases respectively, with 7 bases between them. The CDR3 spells CASSTSTNEKLFF. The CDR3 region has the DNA TGTGCCAGCTCGACTTCAACTAATGAAAAACTGTTTTTT.